One sample yielded the 16 T cell receptor beta chains listed below, sequenced in a study of blood T cells in healthy people across ages. Combining a sample-barcoded 5' primer with a J-beta primer mix, a second PCR ran for roughly 6 to 11 cycles. MiXCR, applied by TCRdb to the 5' RACE reads, yields one record per CDR3 protein. The data show under 1,000,000 distinct CDR3 sequences, about 42% seen once. Sample: blood. The receptors were gathered from a man at least 80 years old in good health.

The V gene is TRBV7-3, the J gene TRBJ2-3; D gene ambiguous. CDR3 size: 14 residues. CDR1 and CDR2 (germline): SGHTA, FQGTGA. The germline V and J ends were trimmed by 5 bases and 6 bases, with 15 bases remaining between them. CDR3 residues: CASSSNYQSDTQYF. CDR3 bases: TGTGCCAGCAGCAGTAACTACCAATCCGATACGCAGTATTTT.

The chain links TRBV20-1 to TRBJ2-5; 7 nucleotides agree with TRBD1. The germline V gene has CDR1 DFQATT and CDR2 SNEGSKA (reference sequence). The V segment lost 3 bases and the J segment 5 bases; nucleotides outside the gene matches: 9. This CDR3 has 14 amino acids. For the CDR3, the DNA is TGCAGTGCTAGCCTCCGGGACAGATGGGAGACCCAGTACTTC. Translated, it gives CSASLRDRWETQYF.

Concerning this clonotype itself: A read error may explain this, as a much larger clone is one base away. The chain links TRBV5-1 to TRBJ2-1; unclear D gene. Trimming pared 0 bases from V and 5 bases from J, leaving 6 bases between. Germline assignment: CDR1 SGHRS and CDR2 YFSETQ. CDR3 length: 13 amino acids. The CDR3 region is CASSLDWNNEQFF. CDR3 coding DNA: TGCGCCAGCAGCTTGGACTGGAACAATGAGCAGTTCTTC.

The CDR3 sequence: CASSHFGTSGNEQYF. The CDR3 DNA sequence: TGTGCCAGCAGCCATTTCGGGACTAGCGGGAATGAGCAGTACTTC. This chain uses TRBV3-1 with TRBJ2-5, with TRBD2 matching over 13 bases. CDR3 length: 15 residues. After removal of 3 bases from V and 11 bases from J, the junction contained 9 bases not matched to a gene. CDR1 and CDR2 from the germline V gene are LGHDT and YNNKEL (reference sequence).

This clonotype appeared once. CDR3 nucleotides: TGCGCCAGCAGCCAGCAACCTGGTTCGGGCACTGAAGCTTTCTTT. This encodes CASSQQPGSGTEAFF. The gene calls are TRBV4-3 and TRBJ1-1; no clear D gene. V was shortened by 3 bases and J by 4 bases, with 15 bases between the two germline ends. The CDR3 is 15 residues long. Germline loops: CDR1 LGHNA, CDR2 YSLEER.

V usage is TRBV11-2 and J usage is TRBJ2-2; D possibly corresponds to TRBD2 (5 bases). V lost 5 bases and J lost 8, with 12 bases in between. The CDR3 contains 13 residues. Germline lookup yields CDR1 SGHAT and CDR2 FQNNGV. The CDR3: CASSPTRLGELFF. CDR3 nucleotides: TGTGCCAGCAGCCCAACTAGGCTTGGGGAGCTGTTTTTT.

This clonotype turned up a few times. V gene TRBV2 combines with J gene TRBJ2-3, with 7 bases aligning to TRBD1. CDR1 and CDR2 from the germline V gene are SNHLY and FYNNEI. The CDR3 totals 15 residues. V shed 6 bases, J shed 6 bases, and the junction held 12 bases outside the gene matches. This chain's CDR3 is CASSADRDTWDTQYF. In DNA, the CDR3 is TGTGCCAGCAGCGCCGACAGGGACACATGGGATACGCAGTATTTT.

The V call is TRBV7-2, the J call TRBJ2-1; 14 bases are shared with TRBD2. The germline CDR1 and CDR2 sequences are SGHTA and FQGNSA. Unmatched junction bases numbered 8, after V lost 3 bases and J lost 7 bases. The CDR3 has 17 amino acids. The CDR3, as DNA: TGTGCCAGCAGCTTCCTCCCGACTAGCGGGAGGGCAAATGAGCAGTTCTTC. It codes for CASSFLPTSGRANEQFF.

The chain employs TRBV20-1 and TRBJ2-1, with TRBD1 identical over 7 bases. Matching the DNA end better, TRBJ2-7 makes the J call doubtful. This CDR3 is 16 amino acids long. Germline CDR1 reads DFQATT; CDR2 reads SNEGSKA (reference sequence). This chain's CDR3 is CSAEHPGTGAYNEQYF. The CDR3 bases are TGCAGTGCTGAACACCCGGGAACAGGGGCCTACAATGAGCAGTACTTC.

This clonotype occurred a few times. J is TRBJ2-1 and V is TRBV5-1; D may be TRBD1 (6 bases). The CDR3 is 16 amino acids. Germline CDR1 and CDR2: SGHRS and YFSETQ. The germline V and J ends were trimmed by 3 bases and 0 bases, with 13 bases remaining between them. CDR3 loop: CASSSGQTSSYNEQFF. DNA of the CDR3: TGCGCCAGCAGCTCCGGACAGACGAGCTCCTACAATGAGCAGTTCTTC.

This clonotype is a singleton in its sample. The V gene is TRBV6-5, the J gene TRBJ1-4; no firm D call. Trimming cost V 6 bases and J 8 bases, with 22 bases left between them. Germline lookup yields CDR1 MNHEY and CDR2 SVGAGI. This CDR3 is 16 amino acids long. The CDR3 region has the DNA TGTGCCAGCAGCCCAAGGAGAGTGGATATCGGGGAAAAACTGTTTTTT. This encodes CASSPRRVDIGEKLFF.

This clonotype was recorded a few times. This clone may be a read error of a much larger clone one base away. V gene TRBV12-3 or TRBV12-4 combines with J gene TRBJ2-5; TRBD2 agrees at 10 bases. The DNA end favors TRBJ2-7, so the J call may be wrong. The CDR3 loop spans 15 amino acids. As DNA, the CDR3 is TGTGCCAGCAGTTTAGGGAGCGGGAGGGCCCCCGAGCAGTACTTC. It codes for CASSLGSGRAPEQYF.

The chain uses TRBV5-1 and TRBJ2-5, with 11 nucleotides matching TRBD2. The germline gives CDR1 SGHRS, CDR2 YFSETQ. The J segment lost 4 bases and the V segment lost 7 bases, leaving 9 bases of the junction unmatched. The CDR3 consists of 15 residues. DNA of the CDR3: TGCGCCAGCCAAGACGGGACTAGCGGTACAGAGACCCAGTACTTC. Translation: CASQDGTSGTETQYF.

The chain recombines TRBV20-1 with TRBJ2-1; 15 bases align to TRBD2. This CDR3 is built from 16 residues. The germline V gene encodes CDR1 DFQATT and CDR2 SNEGSKA (reference sequence). V lost 5 bases to trimming and J lost 7 bases; unmatched junction nucleotides: 9. CDR3 coding DNA: TGCAGTGCTCGCGGACTAGCGGGAGGGCCCGTTAATGAGCAGTTCTTC. Translating gives CSARGLAGGPVNEQFF.

This clonotype came up a few times. The genes are TRBV7-2 and TRBJ2-3; the D gene is possibly TRBD2 (5 bases). This CDR3 is built from 16 residues. The ends were cut back, 5 bases at V and 1 base at J, with 16 bases in the middle. Germline CDR1 and CDR2: SGHTA and FQGNSA. CDR3 residues: CASSPRARTGTDTQYF. CDR3 sequence (DNA): TGTGCCAGCAGCCCGAGGGCTAGGACCGGCACAGATACGCAGTATTTT.

The chain carries TRBV10-3 and TRBJ1-4; perhaps TRBD1 as D (6 bases). This CDR3 comprises 15 residues. CDR1 is ENHRY and CDR2 is SYGVKD in the germline V gene. V gave up 4 bases and J gave up 5 bases, with 14 bases separating them. CDR3 loop: CAISVGGQKNEKLFF. The DNA for the CDR3 is TGTGCCATCAGTGTGGGGGGGCAGAAAAATGAAAAACTGTTTTTT.